This is a list of T cell receptor beta chains from one sample in a study of cytomegalovirus exposure and HLA in healthy donors. Here immunoSEQ multiplex PCR was the method, and the copy in TCRdb shows in-frame clones only, minus some. Altogether tens of thousands of clones are present, 70% being singletons, with the ten largest covering roughly 21%. Source material: PBMCs. Receptor source: a woman aged 55-70 years in good health and CMV-seropositive. Both conserved end residues are part of each CDR3. Fields, in order: clone size, D gene, J gene, V gene, CDR3 protein, CDR3 DNA. D genes are given only for firm matches. Not all rows give a size; the values are once, few, many and, for expanded clones, a class.

few	.	TRBJ1-1	TRBV10-3	CAISETPRGATEAFF	TGTGCCATCAGTGAGACCCCCCGGGGGGCCACTGAAGCTTTCTTT
once	TRBD1	TRBJ1-1	TRBV6-5	CASSWTGVNTEAFF	TGTGCCAGCAGTTGGACAGGGGTGAACACTGAAGCTTTCTTT
.	TRBD1	TRBJ1-3	TRBV4-1	CASSQGTGAGNTIYF	TGCGCCAGCAGCCAGGGGACAGGGGCTGGAAACACCATATATTTT
few	TRBD2	TRBJ2-5	TRBV13	CASSLVAGAAYQETQYF	TGTGCCAGCAGCTTAGTGGCGGGAGCTGCTTACCAAGAGACCCAGTACTTC
.	TRBD1	TRBJ1-6	TRBV5-1	CASSAGTGDNSPLHF	TGCGCCAGCAGCGCCGGGACAGGGGATAATTCACCCCTCCACTTT
.	.	TRBJ2-7	TRBV18	CASSPLGSVYEQYF	TGTGCCAGCTCACCCCTAGGCAGTGTCTACGAGCAGTACTTC
.	.	TRBJ2-1	TRBV30	CAWSAGGNYYNEQFF	TGTGCCTGGAGCGCCGGAGGCAACTATTACAATGAGCAGTTCTTC
.	TRBD1	TRBJ2-2	TRBV4-2	CASSQEAGGAAGELFF	TGTGCCAGCAGCCAAGAGGCAGGGGGCGCGGCCGGGGAGCTGTTTTTT
.	.	TRBJ2-2	TRBV4-2	CASSRSLSGELSF	TGTGCCAGCAGCCGAAGTTTGTCCGGGGAGCTGTCTTTT
.	TRBD1	TRBJ2-3	TRBV5-5	CASSLGDRGRDTQYF	TGTGCCAGCAGCTTGGGGGACAGGGGTAGGGATACGCAGTATTTT
.	.	TRBJ2-7	TRBV7-9	CSSSPGGSEQYF	TGTTCCAGCAGCCCAGGGGGGTCCGAGCAGTACTTC
few	.	TRBJ2-5	TRBV7-2	CASSQGSGSNQETQYF	TGTGCCAGCAGCCAGGGGTCGGGGTCGAACCAAGAGACCCAGTACTTC
.	TRBD1	TRBJ1-1	TRBV13	CASSLDRGSTEAFF	TGTGCCAGCAGCTTAGACAGGGGGAGCACTGAAGCTTTCTTT
.	.	TRBJ1-5	TRBV18	CASSPQTGNQPQHF	TGTGCCAGCTCACCACAGACAGGCAATCAGCCCCAGCATTTT
.	TRBD1	TRBJ2-7	TRBV28	CASSSPDRTGSHEQYF	TGTGCCAGCAGTTCTCCTGATAGGACAGGGTCTCACGAGCAGTACTTC
.	.	TRBJ2-3	TRBV7-2	CASSLGGGQVTQYF	TGTGCCAGCAGCTTGGGGGGGGGCCAAGTTACGCAGTATTTT
few	.	TRBJ1-2	TRBV4-1	CASSQDREYGYTF	TGCGCCAGCAGCCAAGATCGGGAGTATGGCTACACCTTC